This TCR beta chain was found in a study of OX40 agonist ivuxolimab in advanced cancers. Sequencing used immunoSEQ multiplex PCR; TCRdb keeps in-frame clones, though not all of them. The top ten clones hold about 15% of a sample with approximately 26,000 clones, more than 85% of them seen once. This clone qualifies as large (0.1 to 1%). Trimming took 4 bases from V and 3 from J; bases not matched to a gene: 8. Germline loops: CDR1 SGHAT, CDR2 FQNNGV. The CDR3 has 15 amino acids. This clonotype was sampled from an adult with an advanced solid tumor such as melanoma, head and neck, liver or kidney cancer. V usage is TRBV11-2 and J usage is TRBJ2-7; TRBD2 matches 8 bases. The sequences come from CD4+ or CD8+ T cells sorted from blood, collected in a trial of the OX40 agonist ivuxolimab. CDR3 sequence: CASSSLAGTVYEQYF. The CDR3 DNA follows: TGTGCCAGCAGCTCCTTAGCGGGAACTGTCTACGAGCAGTACTTC.